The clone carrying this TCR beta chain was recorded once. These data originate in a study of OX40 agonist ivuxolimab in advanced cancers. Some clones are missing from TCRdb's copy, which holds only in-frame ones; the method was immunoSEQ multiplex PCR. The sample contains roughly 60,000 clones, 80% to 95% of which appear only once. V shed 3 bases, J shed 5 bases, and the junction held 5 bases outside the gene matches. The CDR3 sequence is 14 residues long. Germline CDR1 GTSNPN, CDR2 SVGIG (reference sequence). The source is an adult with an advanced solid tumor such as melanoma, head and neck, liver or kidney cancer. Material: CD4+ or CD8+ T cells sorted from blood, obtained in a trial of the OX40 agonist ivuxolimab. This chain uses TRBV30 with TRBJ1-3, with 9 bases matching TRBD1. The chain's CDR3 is CAWSSGTGRNTIYF. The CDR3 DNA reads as TGTGCCTGGAGCTCCGGGACAGGGAGAAACACCATATATTTT.